This T cell receptor (beta chain) was profiled in a study of blood T cell repertoires in COVID-19. Study details: Samples taken during acute and convalescent COVID-19 were collected in the United States, Italy and Spain. In each case, the material was cDNA or gDNA derived from T cells, B-cell-depleted T cells, or PBMCs.

The data were produced by immunoSEQ multiplex PCR, yet TCRdb's version contains in-frame clones alone and is incomplete. The data show about 45,000 clones, 77% seen once. The sample was peripheral blood. The source is a woman aged 65 to 85 with acute or convalescent COVID-19.

Here the CDR3 reads CASSLDRRGHSLDTEAFF. The CDR3 coding sequence is TGTGCCAGCAGCTTAGATCGAAGGGGGCACTCCCTGGACACTGAAGCTTTCTTT. The J gene is TRBJ1-1, the V gene TRBV11-2, with 7 positions matching TRBD1. CDR1 and CDR2 (germline): SGHAT, FQNNGV. The CDR3 has 18 residues. V shed 0 bases, J shed 3 bases, and the junction held 13 bases outside the gene matches.